This T cell receptor (beta chain) stems from a study of blood T cell repertoires in COVID-19. Study-level background: Italy, Spain and the United States were the sources of the convalescent and acute COVID-19 samples.

The authors' processing: Reference gene primer amplification gave estimated nucleated cell counts. Using immunoSEQ multiplex PCR, the repertoire was profiled, and TCRdb retains in-frame clones only, with some absent. D and trimming were read from the DNA, whereas the V and J calls and clone size are those reported in that table. The table shows some 350,000 clones, with 87% occurring only once. Germline assignment: CDR1 MNHEY and CDR2 SMNVEV (reference sequence). The CDR3 covers 13 residues. With 3 bases removed from V and 1 base from J, the gap between germline ends came to 6 bases. Seattle participants joined during active infection and were tracked over time.

The sequenced sample consisted of peripheral blood. The rearrangement uses TRBV27 and TRBJ1-1; unclear D gene. The receptor was isolated from a woman aged 50 to 60 with COVID-19, enrolled during active disease. The CDR3: CASSLGRNTEAFF. The CDR3 coding sequence is TGTGCCAGCAGTTTGGGCAGGAACACTGAAGCTTTCTTT.